This TCR beta chain was sequenced in a study of T cells in Graves' hyperthyroidism and ophthalmopathy. Lactation, pregnancy, other autoimmune disease or uncontrolled infection excluded patients. Study observations and caveats: Ophthalmopathy could be told apart from stable hyperthyroidism with a 13 V-J model. A median around 6 months before onset, the model predicted ophthalmopathy. In blood, most of the thyroid clonotypes expanded above 0.001 were also present.

CDR1 MNHEY and CDR2 SVGAGI come from the germline V gene. The CDR3 consists of 9 residues. With respect to this clonotype: Its specificity is not known. One junction end disagrees with the germline gene, perhaps due to a read error.

Amplification targeted TCR beta CDR3 regions from RNA transcripts. HTBI primers drove first-round RT-PCR of the TCR CDR3. MiXCR, applied by TCRdb to the multiplex PCR reads, yields one record per CDR3 protein. The table includes 550,000 to 600,000 distinct CDR3 sequences, around 45% detected once. Sequencing was carried out using peripheral blood or thyroid tissue (not recorded which). The clonotype originates from an adult woman with Graves' disease, either hyperthyroidism or ophthalmopathy (not recorded which). The J gene is TRBJ2-7, the V gene TRBV6-5, with unresolved D. CDR3 coding DNA: TGTGCCAGCAGTTACGGGCAGTACTTC. This gives the protein CASSYGQYF.